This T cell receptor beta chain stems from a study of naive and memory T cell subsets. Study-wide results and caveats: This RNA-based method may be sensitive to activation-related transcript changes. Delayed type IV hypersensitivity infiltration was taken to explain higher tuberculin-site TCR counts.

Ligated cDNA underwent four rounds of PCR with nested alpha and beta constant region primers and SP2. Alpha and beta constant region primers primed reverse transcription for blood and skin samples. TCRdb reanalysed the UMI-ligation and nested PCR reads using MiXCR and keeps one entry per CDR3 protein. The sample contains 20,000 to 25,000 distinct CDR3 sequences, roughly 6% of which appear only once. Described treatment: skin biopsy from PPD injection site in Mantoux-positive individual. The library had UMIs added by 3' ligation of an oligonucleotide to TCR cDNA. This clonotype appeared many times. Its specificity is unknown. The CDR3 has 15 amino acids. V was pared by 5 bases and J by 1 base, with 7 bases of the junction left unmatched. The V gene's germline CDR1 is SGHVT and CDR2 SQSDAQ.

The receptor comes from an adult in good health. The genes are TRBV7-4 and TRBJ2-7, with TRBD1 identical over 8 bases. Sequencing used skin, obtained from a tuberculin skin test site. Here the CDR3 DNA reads TGTGCCAGCAGCCCCGGGACAGGTATGTCCTACGAGCAGTACTTC. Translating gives CASSPGTGMSYEQYF. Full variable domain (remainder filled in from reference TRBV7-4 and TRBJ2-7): GAGVSQSPRYKVAKRGRDVALRCDSISGHVTLYWYRQTLGQGSEVLTYSQSDAQRDKSGRPSGRFSAERPERSVSTLKIQRTEQGDSAVYLCASSPGTGMSYEQYFGPGTRLTVT.